The entry below gives a single T cell receptor beta chain sequence along with its context. Profiling relied on immunoSEQ multiplex PCR, and the TCRdb table lists in-frame clones only, not all of them. Here the sample spans approximately 140,000 clones, roughly 88% being singletons. The germline CDR1 and CDR2 sequences are SGHNT and YYREEE (reference sequence). The CDR3 contains 16 residues. Trimming pared 4 bases from V and 2 bases from J, leaving 16 bases between. The data stem from a study of blood T cell repertoires in COVID-19. Study background: Samples came from the United States, Italy and Spain, spanning acute and convalescent COVID-19. PBMCs, B-cell-depleted T cells, or T cells provided the cDNA or gDNA that made up the material.

Sequenced: peripheral blood. This clonotype originated in a woman aged 55-70 years with acute or convalescent COVID-19. The chain couples TRBV5-4 to TRBJ2-1; perhaps TRBD2 as D (6 bases). CDR3 nucleotide sequence: TGTGCCAGCAGCGCGGGACTCTCGGGGCCCTACAATGAGCAGTTCTTC. Its protein product is CASSAGLSGPYNEQFF.